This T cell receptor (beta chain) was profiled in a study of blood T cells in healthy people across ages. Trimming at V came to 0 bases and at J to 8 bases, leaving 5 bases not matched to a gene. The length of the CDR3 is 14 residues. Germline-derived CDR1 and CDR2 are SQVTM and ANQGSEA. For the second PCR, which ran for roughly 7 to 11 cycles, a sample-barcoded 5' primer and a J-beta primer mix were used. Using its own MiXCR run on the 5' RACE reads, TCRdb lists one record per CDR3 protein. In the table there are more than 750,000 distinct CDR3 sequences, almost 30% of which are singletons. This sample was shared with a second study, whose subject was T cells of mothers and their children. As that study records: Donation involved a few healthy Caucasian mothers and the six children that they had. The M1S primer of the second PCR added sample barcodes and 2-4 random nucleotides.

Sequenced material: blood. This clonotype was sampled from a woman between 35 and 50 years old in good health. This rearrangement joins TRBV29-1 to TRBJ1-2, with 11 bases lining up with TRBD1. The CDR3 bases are TGCAGCGTTGAAGATTGGGACAGGGGGAAAGGCTACACCTTC. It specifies CSVEDWDRGKGYTF.